This T cell receptor (beta chain) stems from a study of blood T cells in healthy people across ages (dated by TCRdb to about 2015). Concerning the study at large: In model experiments, template switching captured roughly one uniquely barcoded TCR beta cDNA molecule for every two T cells. The study measured age-related changes in TCR beta repertoire diversity using deep sequencing normalized with unique cDNA molecular identifiers. Donors of different ages were randomly distributed across sequencing lanes to avoid experimental bias. Using the same blood draw, the study looked at two additional independent replicas of 1 million unique cDNA reads for two donors, one aged 18 to 30 and the other aged 80 or older. Four age groups were formed from the donors: young (average roughly 16 years), middle-aged (more than 35), aged (about 68) and long-lived (roughly 81). What the study reported, not specific to this receptor: The CMV infection status of donors was not known, potentially confounding age-related changes in expanded clonotypes. Bulk unsorted PBMC profiling prevented conclusive comparison of naive and antigen-experienced compartments. Estimates of total diversity based on one million sequenced T cells were considered lower bounds and underestimates. Compared with the aged group, more naive CD4+ T cells, fewer expanded clones and increased TCR diversity were shown by the long-lived group, suggesting age selection. There was a strong correlation between observed TCR beta diversity and the percentage of naive T cells measured by flow cytometry. As age increased, observed TCR beta diversity per million T cells dropped in a roughly linear way, and a significant reduction was already evident by age 40.

The 39 donors, aged roughly 6 to 100 years, were systemically healthy Caucasian individuals from Russia. Roughly 10 milliliters of peripheral blood were drawn from each donor into EDTA-treated Vacutainer tubes. Ficoll-Paque density-gradient centrifugation was used to isolate PBMCs, with at least 6 million obtained per sample. Trizol reagent was used to extract total RNA from PBMCs, with at least 5.5 micrograms per sample. For every donor, an aliquot of PBMCs went through flow cytometry to measure the percentages of naive CD45RAhigh/CD27high T cells. This clonotype has a handful of counts. The specificity of this receptor is unknown. No quality values exist for individual bases; no much larger clone is one base distant. CDR1 and CDR2 were assigned from the germline V gene as SQVTM and ANQGSEA. For this chain, trimming is 3 bases at the V end and 2 bases at the J end, and the number of junction bases without a gene match is 7. Spanning cysteine to phenylalanine, the CDR3 consists of 15 amino acids. The retained sequence is limited to the CDR3, 45 bases, with the frame set at the first base.

Library prep was done by 5' RACE. The run used an Illumina HiSeq 2500. A second PCR of 7 to 11 cycles was run with a J-beta primer mix and a sample-barcoded 5' primer. Each TCR beta cDNA molecule received a unique molecular identifier from a template-switch 5' adaptor carrying 12 random nucleotides. Each sample yielded at least 2.5 million CDR3-containing paired-end reads. First-strand cDNA was synthesized from all RNA with the Mint cDNA synthesis kit, primed by a TRBC-specific oligonucleotide. Following uracil-DNA glycosylase treatment, a first 18-cycle PCR with universal primers M1SS and BC2_uni_R was performed on all cDNA. Per the source publication's procedure: For normalization, 1 million high-quality reads were randomly selected from each sample, with every read carrying a distinct molecular identifier. Instead of being binned into consensus sequences, reads that shared molecular identifiers were thrown out. CDR3 identification, clonotype clustering and error correction used MiTCR with a Q25 quality threshold and the strictest error-elimination algorithm. A nonparametric unseen species model with Euler transformation was used to estimate a lower bound on total TCR beta diversity. TCRdb ran its own pipeline on the public reads, namely fastp trimming at Q25 and MiXCR clone calling, and kept in-frame beta chains. Here each entry gathers all rows of one CDR3 protein and keeps the most common genes and DNA. For this entry, the V and J calls and clone size follow TCRdb and not the study's own pipeline. The sample table records about 1.1 million distinct CDR3 sequences; around two fifths of these occur just once. The top ten clonotypes cover 13% of the sample.

The rearranged chain carries TRBV29-1 and TRBJ2-1; 7 bases in the middle match TRBD1. This clonotype was sampled from a man aged 18 to 29 in good health. The sequenced sample was blood. The CDR3: CSVEGQKVTYNEQFF. The nucleotide sequence reads TGCAGCGTTGAGGGACAGAAAGTCACCTACAATGAGCAGTTCTTC.